Presented here are 30 T cell receptor beta chains from one specimen sequenced in a study of blood T cells in healthy people across ages. Primed by a sample-barcoded 5' primer and a J-beta primer mix, a second PCR proceeded for roughly 7 to 12 cycles. A single record per CDR3 protein comes from TCRdb applying MiXCR to the 5' RACE reads. The sample contains about 380,000 distinct CDR3 sequences, 50% to 60% of which appear only once. The source material was blood. Source of these receptors: a man aged 60-69 years in good health.

V is TRBV5-1 and J is TRBJ2-7, with D possibly called TRBD1 or TRBD2 (5 bases each). Trimming removed 4 bases at V and 6 bases at J, with 14 bases between. The CDR3 has 13 amino acids. Germline V gene sequence: CDR1 SGHRS, CDR2 YFSETQ. CDR3 sequence: CASSRDGVSEQYF. The DNA for the CDR3 is TGCGCCAGCAGCCGGGACGGGGTGTCCGAGCAGTACTTC.

With respect to this clonotype: A read error may account for a junction end that differs from germline. The chain carries TRBV5-1 and TRBJ2-3; D may correspond to TRBD1 or TRBD2 (6 bases each). Germline V CDR1 and CDR2: SGHRS, YFSETQ. The CDR3 consists of 16 residues. The DNA for the CDR3 is TGCGCCAGCAGCTGGGGGGCCCGTACCGTCCCAGATACGCGGTATTTT. This codes for CASSWGARTVPDTRYF.

This chain uses TRBV20-1 with TRBJ2-7, with 9 bases aligning to TRBD2. With V trimmed by 1 base and J by 2 bases, 9 bases remained unmatched. The CDR3 loop spans 16 amino acids. Germline assignment: CDR1 DFQATT and CDR2 SNEGSKA (reference sequence). The CDR3 protein is CSARGVAGAPPYEQYF. The CDR3 region has the DNA TGCAGTGCTAGAGGTGTAGCGGGAGCCCCTCCCTACGAGCAGTACTTC.

Remarks on this clonotype: An end of the junction differs from the germline gene, which may be a read error. This sequence joins TRBV18 and TRBJ2-1; no definite D call. CDR1 is KGHSH and CDR2 is LQKENI in the germline V gene. CDR3 length equals 15 residues. In DNA, the CDR3 is TGTGCCAGCTCGCCAATGCGAGGCCACTACACTGAGCAGTTCTTC. Protein: CASSPMRGHYTEQFF. Variable domain in full (rest from reference TRBV18 and TRBJ2-1): NAGVMQNPRHLVRRRGQEARLRCSPMKGHSHVYWYRQLPEEGLKFMVYLQKENIIDESGMPKERFSAEFPKEGPSILRIQQVVRGDSAAYFCASSPMRGHYTEQFFGPGTRLTVL.

This clonotype was picked up one time. CDR3 DNA sequence: TGTGCCAGCAGACCCCCAGCGGGGATCACCTACAATGAGCAGTTCTTC. Amino acid sequence: CASRPPAGITYNEQFF. The genes are TRBV7-9 and TRBJ2-1; 7 bases map to TRBD2. Germline CDR1 and CDR2: SEHNR and FQNEAQ (reference sequence). Trimming took 6 bases from V and 2 from J; bases not matched to a gene: 10. This CDR3 comprises 16 residues.

The sample holds many counts of this clonotype. The gene calls are TRBV7-8 and TRBJ2-7, with 8 bases that match TRBD2. The J segment lost 4 bases and the V segment lost 4 bases, leaving 9 bases of the junction unmatched. Germline assignment: CDR1 SGHVS and CDR2 FQNEAQ. The CDR3 covers 15 residues. The DNA for the CDR3 is TGTGCCAGCAGCTCGACCCCGGGACTAGTTTACGAGCAGTACTTC. This sequence encodes CASSSTPGLVYEQYF.

The J gene is TRBJ2-5, the V gene TRBV28; 9 nucleotides agree with TRBD1. J lost 2 bases, V lost 6 bases, and 7 bases had no gene match. Germline V CDR1 and CDR2: MDHEN, SYDVKM. The CDR3 covers 15 residues. As DNA, the CDR3 is TGTGCCAGCAGCGGTGGGACAGGGCGTCAAGAGACCCAGTACTTC. Translating it yields CASSGGTGRQETQYF.

Turning to this clonotype: This sequence may be a read error, since a much larger clone differs from it by one base. The V call is TRBV5-5, the J call TRBJ2-1; D unclear. The CDR3 is 18 amino acids. Germline V lookup: CDR1 SGHKS, CDR2 YYEKEE (reference sequence). The CDR3 coding sequence is TGTGCCAACAGCTTTGGAATTGTGAGTGCGCAACCGAACAATGAGCAGTTCTTC. Translating gives CANSFGIVSAQPNNEQFF.

In this sample, this clonotype turned up many times. V is TRBV7-2 and J is TRBJ2-1, with 8 bases that match TRBD2. V lost 1 base and J lost 1; bases outside the gene matches: 6. The CDR3 spans 17 residues. Looked up from germline, CDR1 is SGHTA and CDR2 is FQGNSA. DNA for the CDR3: TGTGCCAGCAGCTTAGGGTTTAGCGGGGTATCCTACAATGAGCAGTTCTTC. The encoded protein is CASSLGFSGVSYNEQFF.

This clonotype was recorded a few times. The gene calls are TRBV7-9 and TRBJ2-7; D gene uncertain. The V and J ends lost 5 bases and 2 bases respectively, with 10 bases between them. The CDR3 is 13 residues long. The germline CDR1 and CDR2 sequences are SEHNR and FQNEAQ (reference sequence). The CDR3 loop reads CASSAPAPYEQYF. The CDR3 bases are TGTGCCAGCAGCGCCCCTGCGCCCTACGAGCAGTACTTC.

The rearrangement uses TRBV12-3 or TRBV12-4 and TRBJ2-1; D gene ambiguous. V lost 2 bases and J lost 10, with 9 bases in between. There are 12 residues in the CDR3. The chain's CDR3 is CASSLSRWEQFF. The CDR3 coding sequence is TGTGCCAGCAGTTTATCCCGATGGGAGCAGTTCTTC.

Comment on this clonotype: At one boundary the junction diverges from the germline segment, which might be a read error. J is TRBJ2-4 and V is TRBV6-8; D gene uncertain. From germline, CDR1 is MNHGY and CDR2 SAAAGT. This CDR3 region has 15 residues. The CDR3 loop is CASSYPILAKNIQYF. CDR3 nucleotides: TGCGCCAGCAGTTACCCGATCCTAGCCAAAAACATTCAGTACTTC.

This chain connects TRBV20-1 to TRBJ1-2; perhaps TRBD1 as D (6 bases). Germline V CDR1 and CDR2: DFQATT, SNEGSKA (reference sequence). Trimming stripped 0 bases from V and 8 bases from J, with 19 bases between. This CDR3 is built from 15 residues. CDR3 residues: CSARDEAGEEGGYTF. In nucleotides, the CDR3 is TGCAGTGCTAGAGATGAGGCAGGGGAGGAAGGCGGCTACACCTTC.

The V gene is TRBV5-1, the J gene TRBJ2-7, with D tentatively TRBD2 (5 bases). The tail of the sequence fits TRBJ2-5 better, so the J call may be wrong. The V gene's germline CDR1 is SGHRS and CDR2 YFSETQ. The CDR3 loop spans 13 amino acids. CDR3 loop: CASSLTGKETQYF. CDR3 sequence (DNA): TGCGCCAGCAGCTTGACGGGAAAAGAGACCCAGTACTTC.

This chain joins TRBV15 and TRBJ2-7; D is possibly TRBD2 (6 bases). Trimming removed 11 bases at V and 1 base at J, with 15 bases between. The CDR3 contains 13 residues. Germline V gene lookup returns CDR1 LNHNV and CDR2 YYDKDF (reference sequence). In nucleotides, the CDR3 is TGTGCCCCGCGGGACGGTGATTCCTACGAGCAGTACTTC. It specifies CAPRDGDSYEQYF.

The gene calls are TRBV20-1 and TRBJ2-7; maybe TRBD2 (5 bases). This CDR3 spans 15 amino acids. V was cut by 0 bases and J by 2 bases, with 14 bases left in between. Germline CDR1 DFQATT, CDR2 SNEGSKA (reference sequence). The CDR3 region has the DNA TGCAGTGCTAGAGATCTAATAGGACTCACCTACGAGCAGTACTTC. Amino acids: CSARDLIGLTYEQYF.

The chain is built from TRBV7-8 and TRBJ2-3; possibly TRBD1 for D (6 bases). Germline lookup yields CDR1 SGHVS and CDR2 FQNEAQ. Between the trimmed V and J ends, which lost 0 bases and 0 bases, there was a span of 10 bases. The CDR3 length is 16 residues. CDR3 in DNA: TGTGCCAGCAGCTTAGCGACAGGCCTTAGCACAGATACGCAGTATTTT. Protein: CASSLATGLSTDTQYF.

The chain combines TRBV6-2 or TRBV6-3 with TRBJ2-3, with D possibly TRBD2 on 5 matching bases. The CDR3 covers 14 residues. V was pared by 7 bases and J by 8 bases, with 19 bases between. Germline assignment: CDR1 MNHEY and CDR2 SVGEGT. CDR3 region: CASIGYAQGGTQYF. CDR3 nucleotide sequence: TGTGCCAGCATCGGGTACGCCCAAGGAGGTACGCAGTATTTT.

This sequence joins TRBV20-1 and TRBJ2-5, with 7 positions matching TRBD2. This CDR3 has 16 residues. CDR1 and CDR2 from the germline V gene are DFQATT and SNEGSKA (reference sequence). V dropped 6 bases and J dropped 2; count of bases not matched to a gene: 15. CDR3 region: CSAGSGAAILQETQYF. CDR3 DNA sequence: TGCAGTGCAGGAAGCGGGGCAGCTATCTTACAAGAGACCCAGTACTTC.

Written as DNA, the CDR3 is TGTGCCAGCAGCTTGGGAGGGGGGAGACTGGATGAGCAGTTCTTC. It yields the protein CASSLGGGRLDEQFF. V usage is TRBV5-6 and J usage is TRBJ2-1; D is possibly TRBD1 or TRBD2 (6 bases each). V was clipped by 0 bases and J by 8 bases, with 15 bases between them. The length of the CDR3 is 15 residues. The V gene's germline CDR1 is SGHDT and CDR2 YYEEEE.

This clonotype was detected only once. This chain links TRBV7-2 with TRBJ2-7, with D possibly being TRBD2 (5 bases). The tail of the sequence fits TRBJ2-5 better, so the J call may be wrong. Germline values: CDR1 SGHTA, CDR2 FQGNSA. The CDR3 sequence is 15 residues long. The CDR3 DNA follows: TGTGCCAGCAGCCCTCTCGCGGGCTCAGTAGAGACCCAGTACTTC. Protein sequence: CASSPLAGSVETQYF.

The chain carries TRBV4-2 and TRBJ1-5; D ambiguous. Germline lookup yields CDR1 LGHNA and CDR2 YNFKEQ. The ends were cut back, 0 bases at V and 0 bases at J, with 9 bases in the middle. The CDR3 length is 16 residues. The CDR3 DNA sequence: TGTGCCAGCAGCCAAGATCTCGGAAATAGCAATCAGCCCCAGCATTTT. This sequence encodes CASSQDLGNSNQPQHF.

The chain uses TRBV7-2 and TRBJ2-1; 12 bases are shared with TRBD2. Germline V CDR1 and CDR2: SGHTA, FQGNSA. This CDR3 region has 18 residues. Losses at the gene ends were 5 bases for V and 7 bases for J; bases not matched to a gene: 15. DNA of the CDR3: TGTGCCAGCAGCCCACTCCGGGCTAGCGGGAGGGCGGGTAATGAGCAGTTCTTC. It is translated as CASSPLRASGRAGNEQFF. Using reference TRBV7-2 and TRBJ2-1 for the parts outside the CDR3, the full variable domain is GAGVSQSPSNKVTEKGKDVELRCDPISGHTALYWYRQSLGQGLEFLIYFQGNSAPDKSGLPSDRFSAERTGGSVSTLTIQRTQQEDSAVYLCASSPLRASGRAGNEQFFGPGTRLTVL.

This clonotype was counted many times. V gene TRBV6-5 combines with J gene TRBJ2-7; D tentatively reads TRBD1 or TRBD2 (5 bases each). The CDR3 consists of 14 residues. V lost 6 bases and J 0 bases, leaving 12 bases between the germline ends. CDR1 is MNHEY and CDR2 is SVGAGI in the germline V gene. The CDR3 coding sequence is TGTGCCAGCAGAACGGGACGGGTCTCCTACGAGCAGTACTTC. This gives the protein CASRTGRVSYEQYF.

The CDR3 coding sequence is TGTGCCAGCAGCGAGGGACCTGGGAATTCACCCCTCCACTTT. Protein product: CASSEGPGNSPLHF. The rearrangement links TRBV6-5 to TRBJ1-6; weak D call: TRBD1 (5 bases). The V gene's germline CDR1 is MNHEY and CDR2 SVGAGI. The CDR3 is 14 residues long. Trimming stripped 6 bases from V and 7 bases from J, with 13 bases between.

This clonotype has only a few counts. CDR3 protein: CASCNGLAGNNEQYF. CDR3 nucleotides: TGTGCCAGCTGCAACGGACTAGCGGGAAATAATGAGCAGTACTTC. V gene TRBV3-1 combines with J gene TRBJ2-7; 12 bases line up with TRBD2. This CDR3 is built from 15 residues. Unmatched junction bases numbered 12, after V lost 8 bases and J lost 7 bases. Per the germline V gene, CDR1 is LGHDT and CDR2 is YNNKEL (reference sequence).

The chain joins TRBV7-8 to TRBJ2-3, with 10 bases identical to TRBD2. The germline CDR1 and CDR2 sequences are SGHVS and FQNEAQ. CDR3 length: 16 amino acids. The J segment lost 5 bases and the V segment lost 5 bases, leaving 10 bases of the junction unmatched. Here the CDR3 DNA reads TGTGCCAGCAGCGCCAGACTAGCGGGTGGGGGAGATACGCAGTATTTT. It is translated as CASSARLAGGGDTQYF.

The V and J genes are TRBV28 and TRBJ1-1; maybe TRBD1 (5 bases). V lost 7 bases and J 0 bases, leaving 15 bases between the germline ends. The CDR3 extends over 15 amino acids. In germline, CDR1 is MDHEN, CDR2 SYDVKM. CDR3 sequence (DNA): TGTGCCAGCAACCCAGGGTTTAAGATGAACACTGAAGCTTTCTTT. Protein: CASNPGFKMNTEAFF. Full variable domain (rest looked up from reference TRBV28 and TRBJ1-1): DVKVTQSSRYLVKRTGEKVFLECVQDMDHENMFWYRQDPGLGLRLIYFSYDVKMKEKGDIPEGYSVSREKKERFSLILESASTNQTSMYLCASNPGFKMNTEAFFGQGTRLTVV.

V and J are TRBV4-3 and TRBJ2-2; D is tentatively TRBD1 or TRBD2 (6 bases each). The CDR3 extends over 19 amino acids. The germline V gene has CDR1 LGHNA and CDR2 YSLEER. Trimming took off 2 bases at V and 0 bases at J, with 19 bases between the two ends. The CDR3 sequence is CASSQRGGTGCANTGELFF. The CDR3 DNA is TGCGCCAGCAGCCAACGGGGAGGCACAGGGTGCGCGAACACCGGGGAGCTGTTTTTT.

This clonotype was seen a few times. The V call is TRBV9, the J call TRBJ2-5, with 7 bases lining up with TRBD1. Germline CDR1 reads SGDLS; CDR2 reads YYNGEE. The CDR3 extends over 13 amino acids. J was trimmed by 11 bases and V by 5 bases; bases with no gene match: 12. In nucleotides, the CDR3 is TGTGCCAGCAGTCACAGGGGTCTGGGGGAGCAGTACTTC. This gives the protein CASSHRGLGEQYF.